This T cell receptor beta chain was recorded in a study of shared clonotypes between healthy human individuals (dated by TCRdb to about 2020). General notes on the study: A couple of women and a few men aged 18 to 49 years were included in the cohort. Libraries were prepared and TCR repertoires were sequenced by different laboratories using diverse techniques, in order to increase sequencing depth and limit assay-specific biases. Per donor, leukapheresis produced somewhere between about 0.94 and 9 billion PBMCs. For each donor, three plates each were used for CD4 naive and CD4 memory, two plates were used for CD8 naive, and one plate was used for CD8 memory. To estimate repertoire size and how much clonotype sharing occurs between individuals, the study deeply sequenced the blood TCR repertoires of five healthy adults. Paper-wide results and their limitations: Across a handful of donors, approximately 4.9% of naive CD4, around 3.5% of naive CD8, 2.3% of memory CD4, and roughly 0.4% of memory CD8 clonotypes were shared. Incomplete sequencing was indicated by rarefaction of sorted-subset datasets, despite the large sequencing depth. Compared with non-shared clonotypes, the clonotypes found in all four sorted-subset donors had higher generation probabilities. Because the study included a small number of donors, the genetic and exposure-history diversity represented was limited. Estimated clonotype richness was generally larger for naive than for memory subsets. Based on pairwise subsampling, the degree of clonotype sharing among donors was expected to be affected by sequencing depth. Sampling was limited to blood, and TCR repertoires in tissue likely differ from TCR repertoires in blood.

CD8 naive samples were obtained by positive selection for CCR7 among CD45RO-negative cells, yielding a CD45RA+CCR7+ population from which TemRA cells were excluded. Donors were healthy HIV-negative adults with no recently reported acute infections or vaccinations. Every donor was a Caucasian adult residing in Nashville, Tennessee, USA. After blood collection by leukapheresis, PBMCs were isolated using Ficoll-Histopaque density gradient centrifugation and then cryopreserved in the vapor phase of liquid nitrogen. Purity and quantity of every magnetically sorted T cell population were checked by analytical flow cytometry. Genomic DNA was isolated from each sorted fraction and quantified by UV absorbance on a Nanodrop 2000c. Using the deep immunoSEQ assay, TCR CDR3 regions were amplified from genomic DNA by multiplex PCR. Extracted genomic DNA from each cell subset was distributed evenly across all wells of several immunoSEQ 96-well plates, and each plate was treated as a replicate. For sorted subsets, roughly 0.2 ug genomic DNA, equal to tens of thousands of T cell genomes, was loaded into each replicate PCR. Purified libraries were measured with a Qubit 3.0 fluorometer, size-checked on a Bioanalyzer 2100, and measured again with the KAPA Library Quantification kit. Every immunoSEQ 96-well plate was sequenced on a dedicated single-read 150-cycle Illumina NextSeq 550 flow cell. The original pipeline was this. Because only junctional sequences without quality scores were contained in the immunoSEQ output, filtering matching that applied to full-length reads could not be performed. To assign V/J genes and CDR3, sequences were annotated using PyIR, a Python wrapper for IgBLAST v1.9, with IMGT germline references. Reads with weak V/J assignments (E-value above 1e-6), missing CDR3, stop codons, out-of-frame junctions, or ambiguous translated residues were removed. V3J clonotypes were defined as sequences sharing an identical inferred V gene, J gene, and CDR3 amino acid sequence. Percentage overlap between repertoires was calculated by dividing the number of shared unique clonotypes by the size of the smaller repertoire. Repertoire richness was assessed with RTK rarefaction, the Chao1 estimator, and Recon v2.1 estimates of unobserved clonotypes. Generation probabilities for all TCRbeta clonotypes obtained by the gDNA method from a handful of donors were computed using OLGA. TCRdb mirrors the immuneACCESS table, restricted to in-frame sequences. Some clones are absent from its copies; in checked studies, under half trace to an unresolved V gene, and the reason for the others is unknown. The D gene and trimming were derived from the DNA, and the V and J assignments and clone size from that table. The sample contains roughly 650,000 clones, 95% to 96% of them found a single time. In total, the top ten clones hold less than 0.12% of the sample.

The CDR3 sequence holds 14 residues, the cysteine and phenylalanine included. Only CDR3 DNA remains: 42 bases, in frame from the first base. V loses 5 bases, J loses 6 bases, and the germline ends lie 17 bases apart. Reading the germline V gene gives CDR1 MDHEN and CDR2 SYDVKM. This clone was observed a single time. Its target antigen remains unknown. Base qualities were left out, and no much larger clone turns up one base away. This sequence originates from a woman aged 25 to 39 in good health. Sequencing was done on a sample of naive CD8+ T cells sorted from blood. Explained via the paper, the cell subset or site label denotes: CD45RA+CCR7+. In this chain, TRBV28 is recombined with TRBJ2-7; the D gene is possibly TRBD1, with 6 bases matching. The CDR3 loop reads CASSRPRGSGEQYF. The DNA sequence follows: TGTGCCAGCAGTCGCCCGAGGGGGAGTGGCGAGCAGTACTTC.